Listed below are T cell receptor beta chains from one sample, sequenced in a study of identical twins' blood T cells. TCRdb analysed the 5' RACE reads with MiXCR anew, one entry per CDR3 protein. Here the sample spans hundreds of thousands of distinct CDR3 sequences, 28% being singletons. Sequenced sample: PBMCs. The receptors derive from a woman aged 18-49 years in good health. Both conserved end residues are part of each CDR3. The D gene is left open where the match is weak. Rows give clone size only sometimes, using once, few, many, or a class for an expanded clone.

v_gene,j_gene,abundance,d_gene,CDR3aa,CDR3nt
TRBV21-1,TRBJ2-4,NA,NA,CASSKGRRPKNIQYF,TGTGCCAGCAGCAAAGGTAGAAGGCCCAAAAACATTCAGTACTTC
TRBV28,TRBJ1-1,NA,NA,CASQTRTWQAFF,TGTGCCAGCCAAACCCGGACCTGGCAAGCTTTCTTC
TRBV11-2,TRBJ2-7,NA,NA,CASSFSPAVGYEQYF,TGTGCCAGCAGCTTCTCACCAGCGGTAGGGTACGAGCAGTACTTC
TRBV6-1,TRBJ2-2,NA,TRBD2,CASSGLAGASGELFF,TGTGCCAGCAGTGGTCTAGCGGGAGCTAGCGGGGAGCTGTTTTTT
TRBV5-1,TRBJ1-2,few,NA,CASSLNQASNYGYTF,TGCGCCAGCAGCTTGAATCAGGCCTCTAACTATGGCTACACCTTC
TRBV24-1,TRBJ2-3,NA,NA,CATNDLGLSKQYF,TGTGCCACCAATGATTTGGGGTTAAGCAAGCAGTATTTT
TRBV29-1,TRBJ2-7,NA,NA,CSALLFYEQYF,TGCAGCGCCTTACTATTTTACGAGCAGTACTTC
TRBV20-1,TRBJ2-1,NA,NA,CSANQRAAHSYNEQFF,TGCAGTGCAAATCAGCGGGCGGCGCACTCCTACAATGAGCAGTTCTTC
TRBV10-3,TRBJ2-2,few,TRBD2,CAIRAGEMNTGELFF,TGTGCCATCCGAGCGGGGGAGATGAACACCGGGGAGCTGTTTTTT
TRBV4-2,TRBJ1-4,few,TRBD1,CASSQDRTGIEEKLFF,TGTGCCAGCAGCCAAGATCGGACAGGGATAGAGGAAAAACTGTTTTTT
TRBV7-9,TRBJ1-2,NA,NA,CASSAQNKNYGYTF,TGTGCCAGCAGCGCCCAGAACAAGAACTATGGCTACACCTTC
TRBV9,TRBJ2-2,NA,TRBD2,CTSSVAGVGTGELFF,TGTACCAGCAGCGTAGCGGGGGTTGGCACCGGGGAGCTGTTTTTT
TRBV6-5,TRBJ2-2,many,NA,CASSLIAGELFF,TGTGCCAGCAGTCTGATCGCCGGGGAGCTGTTTTTT
TRBV29-1,TRBJ1-5,few,NA,CSVDGVLLQPQHF,TGCAGCGTTGACGGTGTTCTACTTCAGCCCCAGCATTTT
TRBV4-1,TRBJ2-5,few,NA,CASSQGIGYSQETQYF,TGCGCCAGCAGCCAAGGAATAGGATACAGTCAAGAGACCCAGTACTTC
TRBV12-3/TRBV12-4,TRBJ1-1,few,NA,CASSTQRGTEAFF,TGTGCCAGCAGTACCCAACGGGGCACTGAAGCTTTCTTT
TRBV14,TRBJ1-3,NA,NA,CASSFPGQYGNTIYF,TGTGCCAGCAGCTTCCCCGGACAGTACGGAAACACCATATATTTT
TRBV11-2,TRBJ2-1,NA,TRBD2,CASSPTLAGKNEQFF,TGTGCCAGCAGCCCTACTCTAGCGGGAAAAAATGAGCAGTTCTTC
TRBV20-1,TRBJ1-3,few,TRBD1,CSASPGQGGNTIYF,TGCAGTGCTAGCCCAGGACAGGGAGGAAACACCATATATTTT
TRBV3-1,TRBJ1-1,NA,NA,CASSQWFGTLNTEAFF,TGTGCCAGCAGCCAATGGTTTGGCACTCTGAACACTGAAGCTTTCTTT
TRBV12-5,TRBJ2-3,few,NA,CASASSADTQYF,TGTGCTAGTGCGTCTAGCGCAGATACGCAGTATTTT
TRBV18,TRBJ2-5,few,NA,CASSPPEVGGETQYF,TGTGCCAGCTCACCACCTGAAGTGGGGGGTGAGACCCAGTACTTC
TRBV20-1,TRBJ1-2,few,NA,CSAEEQGLDGYTF,TGCAGTGCAGAAGAGCAGGGGTTAGATGGCTACACCTTC